These T cell receptor beta chains were read from a single sample in a study of T cell changes during pregnancy in multiple sclerosis. Here immunoSEQ multiplex PCR was the method, and the copy in TCRdb shows in-frame clones only, minus some. This table has 70,000 to 95,000 clones, around 90% appearing once. Sequencing used CD4+ T cells from peripheral blood mononuclear cells, obtained in the second trimester of pregnancy. The origin of the receptors is a female donor with multiple sclerosis, enrolled in a pregnancy study. The CDR3 runs from the conserved cysteine through the conserved F or W. Each record gives: V gene, clone size, J gene, CDR3 protein. Clone size, where shown, is once, few, many, or a class for clones that have expanded.

TRBV5-1	few	TRBJ2-7	CASTSLGHSYEQYF
TRBV10-3	NA	TRBJ1-2	CAISEAYGYTF
TRBV5-1	NA	TRBJ2-5	CASSLNLGETQYF
TRBV5-6	NA	TRBJ1-1	CASSHPQGGAFF
TRBV30	NA	TRBJ1-6	CAWSSGVDSPLHF
TRBV7-9	NA	TRBJ2-5	CASSLQRTLGETQYF
TRBV9	NA	TRBJ2-2	CASSPRRGTGELFF
TRBV18	NA	TRBJ1-2	CASSPSTGAGGFYGYTF
TRBV12-5	NA	TRBJ1-5	CASGLGQFNQPQHF
TRBV5-1	many	TRBJ2-4	CASSSTHATGKLAKNIQYF
TRBV7-3	NA	TRBJ2-2	CASSPRLAGNTGELFF
TRBV7-2	NA	TRBJ2-1	CASRSSGRSYNEQFF
TRBV28	NA	TRBJ2-7	CASSDGGSIYEQYF
TRBV7-3	NA	TRBJ2-7	CASSISGPPNEQYF
TRBV19	NA	TRBJ1-1	CASSMGQLMNTEAFF
TRBV5-4	NA	TRBJ2-4	CASSPRGGLPLAKNIQYF
TRBV28	NA	TRBJ1-5	CASSFRQGVSNQPQHF
TRBV30	NA	TRBJ2-2	CAWGGFPRAGELFF
TRBV7-8	NA	TRBJ1-4	CASSLRYIDRQGTNQGEKLFF
TRBV6-6	NA	TRBJ2-7	CASSYSGSAAYEQYF
TRBV7-2	NA	TRBJ2-7	CASSPRGTGGSMRAYEQYF
TRBV5-1	once	TRBJ2-5	CASSLSGQGVAQYF
TRBV5-6	NA	TRBJ2-2	CASSLGGRNTGELFF
TRBV19	NA	TRBJ1-5	CASRRREDSNQPQHF
TRBV19	NA	TRBJ2-3	CASSPSAITDTQYF
TRBV6-1	NA	TRBJ2-7	CASAERRGSYEQYF
TRBV9	NA	TRBJ2-1	CASSPKENEQFF
TRBV14	NA	TRBJ2-3	CASSQEGLVSDTQYF